This T cell receptor beta chain was found in a study of cytomegalovirus exposure and HLA in healthy donors. This clone appeared a single time. Its antigen is unidentified. Study observations and caveats: Most TCR sequences proved rare, with some public TCRs found in many donors. Overall, some 160 TCR beta chains were annotated as cytomegalovirus-associated.

The validation cohort, a group of under 150 subjects, included the donors and was separate from the approximately 650-subject first cohort. Trimming at V came to 4 bases and at J to 8 bases, leaving 13 bases not matched to a gene. Germline assignment: CDR1 SGHNT and CDR2 YYREEE (reference sequence). This CDR3 region has 16 residues. Some clones are missing from TCRdb's copy, which holds only in-frame ones; the method was immunoSEQ multiplex PCR. The repertoire holds roughly 140,000 clones, with more than 85% as singletons. The sample comprised PBMCs. The sequence was collected from a man between 18 and 35 years old in good health and CMV-seropositive. The chain carries TRBV5-4 and TRBJ1-4; 8 bases match TRBD1. The CDR3 protein is CASSDEGQGVGEKLFF. The DNA for the CDR3 is TGTGCCAGCAGCGACGAAGGACAGGGTGTAGGGGAAAAACTGTTTTTT.